Here is one TCR beta chain with its context. Its specificity is unknown. The study drew the donors from its 120-subject validation cohort, separate from the approximately 700-subject first cohort. This sample stems from a study of cytomegalovirus exposure and HLA in healthy donors. Across the whole study: The 110 or so validation repertoires used the same platform as the 666 first-cohort repertoires, a later analysis reported.

General study findings and limits: Subsequent analysis revealed that first-cohort TCR clusters tended to co-occur in the 130 or so validation repertoires. The authors listed 150 to 200 TCR beta chains as cytomegalovirus-associated.

CDR3 length: 16 residues. Germline CDR1 and CDR2: MGHDK and SYGVNS. The V and J ends lost 3 bases and 3 bases, in that order; junction bases with no gene match: 8. Assay: immunoSEQ multiplex PCR; the TCRdb copy retains only in-frame clones and omits some. This sample has 150,000 to 200,000 clones, with approximately 81% found just once. The rearrangement links TRBV25-1 to TRBJ2-7; 10 bases agree with TRBD2. The TCR originated in a man between 18 and 35 years old in good health and CMV-seropositive. The sample taken for sequencing was PBMCs. The CDR3 loop reads CASSDLTSGMVYEQYF. CDR3 bases: TGTGCCAGCAGTGATCTAACTAGCGGGATGGTCTACGAGCAGTACTTC.